Each of the 13 T cell receptor beta chains below was sequenced from the same sample in a study of CD8+ T cells in alopecia areata. Specified treatment: oral pan-JAK inhibitor, 5-10 mg twice daily. Following RNA extraction, reverse transcription yielded cDNA that acted as the sequencing template. Sequenced by immunoSEQ multiplex PCR; TCRdb stores in-frame clones only, minus some. The repertoire includes about 180,000 clones, 51% of them detected once, and about a tenth sits in the top ten. Source: CD8+ T cells sorted from blood, taken at week 52, from a patient treated with tofacitinib. These receptors all come from a human donor with alopecia areata.

This clone was detected only a few times. This chain joins TRBV30 and TRBJ1-2; 7 positions match TRBD1. Unmatched junction bases numbered 11, after V lost 3 bases and J lost 4 bases. Germline CDR1 and CDR2: GTSNPN and SVGIG (reference sequence). CDR3 size: 15 residues. The CDR3 region has the DNA TGTGCCTGGAGCCACCGACAGGGTGGGGGCTATGGCTACACCTTC. Translating gives CAWSHRQGGGYGYTF.

V usage is TRBV10-3 and J usage is TRBJ2-1; 8 bases line up with TRBD2. V was pared by 7 bases and J by 7 bases, with 9 bases of the junction left unmatched. Germline V gene sequence: CDR1 ENHRY, CDR2 SYGVKD. The CDR3 contains 14 residues. The CDR3 sequence is CAITSPQRENEQFF. In DNA form, the CDR3 reads TGTGCCATCACCTCCCCGCAGCGGGAGAATGAGCAGTTCTTC.

The chain joins TRBV27 to TRBJ1-1; D call uncertain. Per germline, CDR1 MNHEY and CDR2 SMNVEV (reference sequence). Trimming removed 3 bases at V and 3 bases at J, with 11 bases between. This CDR3 contains 14 residues. The CDR3 reads CASSFWPVDTEAFF. In DNA form, the CDR3 reads TGTGCCAGCAGTTTCTGGCCGGTGGACACTGAAGCTTTCTTT.

This clone has only a few counts. This chain connects TRBV4-1 to TRBJ2-1; no clear D gene. V was trimmed by 5 bases and J by 6 bases, leaving 14 bases between them. Germline lookup yields CDR1 MGHRA and CDR2 YSYEKL. The CDR3 extends over 14 amino acids. The CDR3 is CASSSVGYGNEQFF. CDR3 bases: TGCGCCAGCAGCTCAGTCGGATACGGCAATGAGCAGTTCTTC.

This clone was observed once. V is TRBV30 and J is TRBJ1-5; D is undetermined. V lost 1 base and J lost 5, with 9 bases in between. This CDR3 is built from 13 residues. Germline values: CDR1 GTSNPN, CDR2 SVGIG (reference sequence). DNA of the CDR3: TGTGCCTGGAGTGGAGGGTTGGATCAGCCCCAGCATTTT. It is translated as CAWSGGLDQPQHF.

This clone was detected only a few times. The chain couples TRBV5-4 to TRBJ2-5; a possible D gene is TRBD1 (6 bases). The CDR3 consists of 13 residues. Per germline, CDR1 SGHNT and CDR2 YYREEE (reference sequence). V was trimmed by 5 bases and J by 6 bases, leaving 14 bases between them. The CDR3 DNA reads TGTGCCAGCAGTTCCGGACAGCGCCAGACCCAGTACTTC. Residues: CASSSGQRQTQYF.

V is TRBV5-1 and J is TRBJ2-5, with TRBD1 identical over 7 bases. V dropped 2 bases and J dropped 3; count of bases not matched to a gene: 4. CDR3 length: 14 residues. The germline V gene has CDR1 SGHRS and CDR2 YFSETQ. CDR3 region: CASSLGGAEETQYF. The CDR3 nucleotides are TGCGCCAGCAGCTTAGGGGGCGCGGAAGAGACCCAGTACTTC.

The gene calls are TRBV11-2 and TRBJ2-7; possibly TRBD1 or TRBD2 for D (6 bases each). The CDR3 is 16 residues long. Deletions cut 7 bases from V and 2 bases from J, with 21 bases between. Germline CDR1 SGHAT, CDR2 FQNNGV. CDR3 in DNA: TGTGCCAGCACCCAGAGTAGGGGGGCAGACCCCTACGAGCAGTACTTC. Residues: CASTQSRGADPYEQYF.

The CDR3 is CASSFGQPVSGANVLTF. CDR3 nucleotide sequence: TGTGCCAGCAGCTTTGGACAGCCTGTGTCTGGGGCCAACGTCCTGACTTTC. The V call is TRBV11-2, the J call TRBJ2-6; D may be TRBD1 (6 bases). Germline assignment: CDR1 SGHAT and CDR2 FQNNGV. This CDR3 comprises 17 residues. Trimming removed 3 bases from V and 1 base from J, with 13 bases in between.

This clone turned up a few times. The V and J genes are TRBV23-1 and TRBJ2-1; D gene uncertain. TRBV23-1 is reported as an ORF; its role is uncertain. The CDR3 spans 11 residues. Trimming removed 4 bases from V and 10 bases from J, with 8 bases in between. The CDR3 bases are TGCGCCAGCAGTCCGGGTGGCGAGCAGTTCTTC. Its translation is CASSPGGEQFF.

The rearrangement uses TRBV29-1 and TRBJ1-2, with a tentative D call TRBD1 (6 bases). Germline CDR1 is SQVTM and CDR2 is ANQGSEA. The CDR3 has 13 amino acids. V was clipped by 4 bases and J by 3 bases, with 12 bases between them. As DNA, the CDR3 is TGCAGCGTTGGAGGGGGGGGCGACTATGGCTACACCTTC. Translated: CSVGGGGDYGYTF. Full variable domain (missing parts from reference TRBV29-1 and TRBJ1-2): SAVISQKPSRDICQRGTSLTIQCQVDSQVTMMFWYRQQPGQSLTLIATANQGSEATYESGFVIDKFPISRPNLTFSTLTVSNMSPEDSSIYLCSVGGGGDYGYTFGSGTRLTVV.

CDR3 DNA sequence: TGTGCCAGCAGCGTAGAGCCTTGGCAGGGGAGGTGGGGGGACACTGAAGCTTTCTTT. Encoded protein: CASSVEPWQGRWGDTEAFF. V is TRBV9 and J is TRBJ1-1; D may be TRBD1 (6 bases). There are 19 residues in the CDR3. The V end lost 0 bases, the J end lost 3 bases, and 24 bases lay between the germline ends. Germline CDR1 reads SGDLS; CDR2 reads YYNGEE.

This rearrangement joins TRBV6-1 to TRBJ1-5; D is uncertain. This CDR3 is 13 amino acids long. The ends were cut back, 5 bases at V and 6 bases at J, with 11 bases in the middle. Germline V gene lookup returns CDR1 MNHNS and CDR2 SASEGT. CDR3 DNA sequence: TGTGCCAGCAGTTCGCAAAGAAGTCAGCCCCAGCATTTT. It translates to CASSSQRSQPQHF.